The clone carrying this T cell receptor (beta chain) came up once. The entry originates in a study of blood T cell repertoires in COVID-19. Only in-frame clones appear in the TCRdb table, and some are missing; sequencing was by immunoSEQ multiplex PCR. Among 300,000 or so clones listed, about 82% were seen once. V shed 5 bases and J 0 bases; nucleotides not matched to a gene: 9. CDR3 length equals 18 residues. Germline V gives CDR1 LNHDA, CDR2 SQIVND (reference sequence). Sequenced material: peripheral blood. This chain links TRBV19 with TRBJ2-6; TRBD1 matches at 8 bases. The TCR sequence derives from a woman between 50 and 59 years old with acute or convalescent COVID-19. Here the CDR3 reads CASSARQGRSSGANVLTF. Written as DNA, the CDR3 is TGTGCCAGTAGTGCCCGACAGGGGCGGTCCTCTGGGGCCAACGTCCTGACTTTC.